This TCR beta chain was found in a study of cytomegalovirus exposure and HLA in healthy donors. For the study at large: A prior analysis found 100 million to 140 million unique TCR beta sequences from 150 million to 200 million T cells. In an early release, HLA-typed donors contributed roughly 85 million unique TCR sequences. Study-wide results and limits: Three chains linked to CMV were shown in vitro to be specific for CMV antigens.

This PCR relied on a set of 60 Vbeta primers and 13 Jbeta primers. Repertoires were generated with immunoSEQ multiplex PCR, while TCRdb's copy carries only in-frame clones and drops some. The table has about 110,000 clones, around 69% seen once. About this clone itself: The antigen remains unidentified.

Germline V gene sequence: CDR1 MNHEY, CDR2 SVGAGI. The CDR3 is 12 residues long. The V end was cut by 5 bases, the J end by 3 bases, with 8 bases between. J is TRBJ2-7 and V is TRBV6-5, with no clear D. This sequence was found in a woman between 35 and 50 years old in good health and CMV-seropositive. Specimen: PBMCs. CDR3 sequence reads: CASSPGYYEQYF. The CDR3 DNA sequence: TGTGCCAGCAGTCCGGGTTACTACGAGCAGTACTTC.